The 2 T cell receptor beta chains reported below all come from one sample, sequenced in a study of blood T cell repertoires in COVID-19. Assay used: immunoSEQ multiplex PCR; TCRdb lists only in-frame clones, some missing. Here the sample spans around 84,000 clones, about 80% being singletons. Sequencing was carried out using peripheral blood. These receptor sequences come from a woman in her thirties or forties with active or convalescent COVID-19.

Written as DNA, the CDR3 is TGTGCCAGCAGCGCAGACAGGGGGGGGAACACTGAAGCTTTCTTT. Its protein is CASSADRGGNTEAFF. The gene calls are TRBV3-1 (or the pseudogene TRBV3-2) and TRBJ1-1, with TRBD1 matching 9 bases. J lost 1 base, V lost 5 bases, and 5 bases had no gene match. Germline CDR1 reads LGHDT; CDR2 reads YNNKEL (reference sequence). CDR3 length: 15 amino acids.

The chain is built from TRBV28 and TRBJ1-2; D possibly corresponds to TRBD1 (5 bases). Trimming removed 6 bases at V and 2 bases at J, with 25 bases between. The CDR3 runs 18 residues. From germline, CDR1 is MDHEN and CDR2 SYDVKM. The CDR3 sequence is CASSLSALDSGPNYGYTF. The CDR3 region has the DNA TGTGCCAGCAGCCTCTCAGCCCTAGACAGTGGGCCAAACTATGGCTACACCTTC.